This entry lists 3 T cell receptor beta chains sequenced from one sample in a study of Ad26.COV2.S vaccination and SARS-CoV-2 variants. Treatment described: some 19 received Ad26.COV2.S at low or high dose, single or two shots; five or six received placebo; per-sample allocation not given. At day 63 after the first vaccine or placebo injection, samples were drawn. Only in-frame clones appear in the TCRdb table, and some are missing; sequencing was by immunoSEQ multiplex PCR. This table has some 340,000 clones, over 80% appearing once. This sample comprised peripheral blood, obtained in a trial of Ad26.COV2.S vaccine versus placebo. Receptor source: a person between 18 and 65 years old who received the Ad26.COV2.S COVID-19 vaccine or a placebo.

This clone was picked up a small number of times. This sample includes further DNA sequences coding for the same CDR3. This chain connects TRBV15 to TRBJ1-1, with D uncertain. V dropped 0 bases and J dropped 2 bases, with 7 bases sitting between them. In germline, CDR1 is LNHNV, CDR2 YYDKDF (reference sequence). This CDR3 is 14 amino acids long. CDR3 sequence reads: CATSRDSVNTEAFF. As DNA, the CDR3 is TGTGCCACCAGCAGAGATTCCGTCAACACTGAAGCTTTCTTT.

This rearrangement joins TRBV3-1 (or the pseudogene TRBV3-2) to TRBJ2-1; 9 bases align to TRBD2. This CDR3 contains 17 residues. CDR1 and CDR2 (germline): LGHDT, YNNKEL (reference sequence). Trimming at V came to 5 bases and at J to 7 bases, leaving 15 bases not matched to a gene. The CDR3 bases are TGTGCCAGCAGCGACCCAACGGCAAGCGGGGGGCGAAATGAGCAGTTCTTC. Translating gives CASSDPTASGGRNEQFF.

The V gene is TRBV7-2, the J gene TRBJ1-3; tentative D call: TRBD1 (5 bases). V was cut by 5 bases and J by 4 bases, with 15 bases left in between. This CDR3 is 15 amino acids long. CDR1 and CDR2 from the germline V gene are SGHTA and FQGNSA. The CDR3 DNA is TGTGCCAGCAGCAAGTCACGGGGGACCGGAAACACCATATATTTT. It specifies CASSKSRGTGNTIYF. Full variable domain (missing parts from reference TRBV7-2 and TRBJ1-3): GAGVSQSPSNKVTEKGKDVELRCDPISGHTALYWYRQSLGQGLEFLIYFQGNSAPDKSGLPSDRFSAERTGGSVSTLTIQRTQQEDSAVYLCASSKSRGTGNTIYFGEGSWLTVV.